This is a list of T cell receptor beta chains from one sample in a study of blood T cell repertoires in COVID-19. The protocol was immunoSEQ multiplex PCR, while the TCRdb copy is restricted to in-frame clones and leaves out a portion. The sample includes approximately 300,000 clones, about 80% of them seen just once. The sequenced sample consisted of peripheral blood. These receptors were obtained from a person aged 70 to 85 with COVID-19, enrolled during active disease. Both conserved end residues are part of each CDR3. Each record gives: V gene, clone size, J gene, D gene, CDR3 DNA, CDR3 protein. A D gene is named only where the DNA matches it firmly. Where a row states a size, it is once, few, many or the class of an expanded clone; other rows omit it.

V gene: TRBV7-2; clone size: -; J gene: TRBJ1-2; D gene: -; CDR3 DNA: TGTGCCAGCAGCTTTGTAGAGGCCCGTAACTATGGCTACACCTTC; CDR3 protein: CASSFVEARNYGYTF
V gene: TRBV6-2/TRBV6-3; clone size: -; J gene: TRBJ2-3; D gene: -; CDR3 DNA: TGTGCCAGCAGTATCACCTGGGGCCCGCACACAGATACGCAGTATTTT; CDR3 protein: CASSITWGPHTDTQYF
V gene: TRBV7-9; clone size: -; J gene: TRBJ1-2; D gene: -; CDR3 DNA: TGTGCCAGCAGCTTTTCAGGGTCTCGTGGCTACACCTTC; CDR3 protein: CASSFSGSRGYTF
V gene: TRBV29-1; clone size: -; J gene: TRBJ2-7; D gene: -; CDR3 DNA: TGCAGCGTTGATAGTAACTACGAGCAGTACTTC; CDR3 protein: CSVDSNYEQYF
V gene: TRBV28; clone size: -; J gene: TRBJ2-7; D gene: -; CDR3 DNA: TGTGCCAGCAGTCCTCCCCCTGCTGGCCATGGCTACGAGCAGTACTTC; CDR3 protein: CASSPPPAGHGYEQYF
V gene: TRBV25-1; clone size: -; J gene: TRBJ2-7; D gene: -; CDR3 DNA: TGTGCCAGCAGTGGGGACAACTACTACGAGCAGTACTTC; CDR3 protein: CASSGDNYYEQYF
V gene: TRBV5-4; clone size: -; J gene: TRBJ2-1; D gene: TRBD2; CDR3 DNA: TGTGCCAGCAGCTATGGAGGACTAGCGGGGTTCGATGAGCAGTTCTTC; CDR3 protein: CASSYGGLAGFDEQFF
V gene: TRBV28; clone size: few; J gene: TRBJ1-4; D gene: -; CDR3 DNA: TGTGCCAGCAGTTCCTCCTGGGCGCAGGGCTGGCGTTTAGGTGGTGAAAAACTGTTTTTT; CDR3 protein: CASSSSWAQGWRLGGEKLFF
V gene: TRBV7-3; clone size: -; J gene: TRBJ1-1; D gene: TRBD1; CDR3 DNA: TGTGCCAGCAGCTTCGACAGGGCGGAAGCTGAAGCTTTCTTT; CDR3 protein: CASSFDRAEAEAFF
V gene: TRBV7-2; clone size: -; J gene: TRBJ1-1; D gene: -; CDR3 DNA: TGTGCCAGCAGCTCTCACTCCTTGACATACGAAGCTTTCTTT; CDR3 protein: CASSSHSLTYEAFF
V gene: TRBV19; clone size: -; J gene: TRBJ2-3; D gene: TRBD1; CDR3 DNA: TGTGCCAGTAGAGTAACCGGGACAGGAGACTATGGGCAGTATTTT; CDR3 protein: CASRVTGTGDYGQYF
V gene: TRBV7-9; clone size: -; J gene: TRBJ2-7; D gene: TRBD1; CDR3 DNA: TGTGCCAGCAGCTTAGGGACAGGGGTCTACGAGCAGTACTTC; CDR3 protein: CASSLGTGVYEQYF
V gene: TRBV3-1/TRBV3-2; clone size: -; J gene: TRBJ2-5; D gene: -; CDR3 DNA: TGTGCCAGCAGCCAAACTGGTCGGAGGGAGACCCAGTACTTC; CDR3 protein: CASSQTGRRETQYF
V gene: TRBV7-9; clone size: few; J gene: TRBJ1-5; D gene: -; CDR3 DNA: TGTGCCAGCAGCTTAGAGGGGATAGGGCAGCCCCAGCATTTT; CDR3 protein: CASSLEGIGQPQHF
V gene: TRBV5-6; clone size: -; J gene: TRBJ2-7; D gene: -; CDR3 DNA: TGTGCCAGCAGCTTGGTTGGTCAGGGTGGCCACGAGCAGTACTTC; CDR3 protein: CASSLVGQGGHEQYF
V gene: TRBV9; clone size: -; J gene: TRBJ2-5; D gene: TRBD2; CDR3 DNA: TGTGCCAGCAGCTCCCTCCAAGCGGGAGTAGAGACCCAGTACTTC; CDR3 protein: CASSSLQAGVETQYF
V gene: TRBV10-3; clone size: -; J gene: TRBJ2-1; D gene: TRBD2; CDR3 DNA: TGTGCCATCAAGACTAGCGGGCTATACAATGAGCAGTTCTTC; CDR3 protein: CAIKTSGLYNEQFF
V gene: TRBV7-8; clone size: -; J gene: TRBJ1-6; D gene: TRBD1; CDR3 DNA: TGTGCCAGCCTGTCTACAGGGGGCTTTAATTCACCCCTCCACTTT; CDR3 protein: CASLSTGGFNSPLHF
V gene: TRBV24-1; clone size: -; J gene: TRBJ1-2; D gene: -; CDR3 DNA: TGTGCCACCAGTGCGCAGGGTCTCGGCTACACCTTC; CDR3 protein: CATSAQGLGYTF
V gene: TRBV7-2; clone size: -; J gene: TRBJ1-3; D gene: TRBD1; CDR3 DNA: TGTGCCAGCAGCTTAGACCCCGGGACAGCCTCTGGAAACACCATATATTTT; CDR3 protein: CASSLDPGTASGNTIYF
V gene: TRBV19; clone size: -; J gene: TRBJ1-4; D gene: TRBD1; CDR3 DNA: TGTGCCAGTAGTAGCAGGACAGGCAACGAAAAACTGTTTTTT; CDR3 protein: CASSSRTGNEKLFF
V gene: TRBV10-3; clone size: -; J gene: TRBJ2-7; D gene: -; CDR3 DNA: TGTGCCGCGGGTAACTTTTTGACAGAGCAGTACTTC; CDR3 protein: CAAGNFLTEQYF